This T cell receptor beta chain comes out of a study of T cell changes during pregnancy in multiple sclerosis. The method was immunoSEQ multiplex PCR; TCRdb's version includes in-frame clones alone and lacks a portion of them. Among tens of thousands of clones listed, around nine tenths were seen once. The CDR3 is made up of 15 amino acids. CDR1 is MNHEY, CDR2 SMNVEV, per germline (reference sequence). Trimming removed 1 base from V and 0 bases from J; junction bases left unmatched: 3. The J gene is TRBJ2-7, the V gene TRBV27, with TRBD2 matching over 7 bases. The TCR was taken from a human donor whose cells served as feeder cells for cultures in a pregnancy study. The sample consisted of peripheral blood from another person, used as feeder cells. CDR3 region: CASSLWGGSSYEQYF. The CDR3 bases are TGTGCCAGCAGTTTATGGGGGGGGAGCTCCTACGAGCAGTACTTC.